Included here is one T cell receptor beta chain sequence, with context. Its antigen is currently unknown. The sample belongs to a study of beta chain features in type 1 diabetes. Study-wide points: A moderate, significant TCRB CDR3 shortening appeared in type 1 diabetes across four CD4+ subsets.

Isolated RNA was reverse transcribed in full, so expressed TCRB transcripts were sequenced. Here immunoSEQ multiplex PCR was the method, and the copy in TCRdb shows in-frame clones only, minus some. The sample records about 120,000 clones, 16% being singletons. The sequencing input was central memory CD4+ T cells from blood. The TCR originated in a man under 40 with type 1 diabetes.

CDR3 coding DNA: TGCGCCTCGAAATCCGGGGCGAACACCGGGGAGCTGTTTTTT. Amino acid sequence: CASKSGANTGELFF. V and J are TRBV5-1 and TRBJ2-2; TRBD2 is a possible D gene (5 bases). Germline values: CDR1 SGHRS, CDR2 YFSETQ. This CDR3 has 14 residues. Trimming removed 10 bases from V and 0 bases from J, with 13 bases in between. Full variable domain (missing parts from reference TRBV5-1 and TRBJ2-2): KAGVTQTPRYLIKTRGQQVTLSCSPISGHRSVSWYQQTPGQGLQFLFEYFSETQRNKGNFPGRFSGRQFSNSRSEMNVSTLELGDSALYLCASKSGANTGELFFGEGSRLTVL.